The clone carrying this T cell receptor (beta chain) has only one observation. The antigen is undetermined. The sample originates from a study of CD8 T cells in Susac syndrome. Study context: Patients with Susac syndrome were therapy-naive, on corticosteroids, or on intravenous immunoglobulin alone at the time that blood was drawn. Findings and limits, study-wide: Clonal expansion did not appear in Susac syndrome CD4+ T cell repertoires.

Random hexamers primed reverse transcription of roughly 0.5 to 1 ug RNA. One entry per CDR3 protein results from TCRdb running MiXCR on the immunoSEQ multiplex PCR reads. The top ten hold about 0.1% of the sample, which has roughly 190,000 distinct CDR3 sequences, roughly nine tenths seen once. Sequencing used CD4+ T cells from PBMCs. This TCR was recovered from a human donor with Susac syndrome.

The CDR3 region has the DNA TGTGCCAGCAGCCCCGGTGGAGCAGGGGGAGGCTACACCTTC. This encodes CASSPGGAGGGYTF. The rearrangement joins TRBV7-8 to TRBJ1-2, with 7 nucleotides matching TRBD1. This CDR3 region has 14 residues. CDR1 is SGHVS, CDR2 FQNEAQ, per germline. J was trimmed by 8 bases and V by 5 bases; bases with no gene match: 11.